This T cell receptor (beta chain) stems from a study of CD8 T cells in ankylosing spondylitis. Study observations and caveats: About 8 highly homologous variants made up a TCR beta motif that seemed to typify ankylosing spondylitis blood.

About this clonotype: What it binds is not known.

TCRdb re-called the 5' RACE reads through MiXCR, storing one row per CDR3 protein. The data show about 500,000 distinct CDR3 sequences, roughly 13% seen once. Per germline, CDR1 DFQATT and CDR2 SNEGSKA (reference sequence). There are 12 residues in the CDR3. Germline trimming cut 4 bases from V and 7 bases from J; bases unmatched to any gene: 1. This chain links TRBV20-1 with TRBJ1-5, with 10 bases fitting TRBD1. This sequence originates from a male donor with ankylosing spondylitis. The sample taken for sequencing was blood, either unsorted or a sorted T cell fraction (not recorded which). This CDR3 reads CSAKGQGQPQHF. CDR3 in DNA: TGCAGTGCTAAGGGACAGGGGCAGCCCCAGCATTTT.